The rows below give T cell receptor beta chains drawn from one sample of a study of blood T cell repertoires in COVID-19. The method was immunoSEQ multiplex PCR; TCRdb's version includes in-frame clones alone and lacks a portion of them. The data contain about 35,000 clones, about 81% of them singletons. Sequences were obtained from peripheral blood. These receptor sequences come from a human donor in a cohort sampled during active or convalescent COVID-19. The donor label of this sample is uncertain. The CDR3 runs from the conserved cysteine through the conserved F or W. Each record gives: D gene, clone size, V gene, J gene, CDR3 protein, CDR3 DNA. A D gene is named only where the DNA matches it firmly. Clone size is not always given. Where it is, it says once, few, many or a class for expanded clones.

d_call: TRBD2; clone_size: -; v_call: TRBV19; j_call: TRBJ2-3; cdr3_aa: CASSILAGGGPDTQYF; cdr3_nt: TGTGCCAGTAGTATCCTAGCGGGAGGGGGTCCAGATACGCAGTATTTT
d_call: -; clone_size: -; v_call: TRBV6-5; j_call: TRBJ1-1; cdr3_aa: CATGGGTEAFF; cdr3_nt: TGTGCCACTGGGGGGGGAACTGAAGCTTTCTTT
d_call: TRBD1; clone_size: few; v_call: TRBV11-1; j_call: TRBJ1-2; cdr3_aa: CASSLAGTGSNYGYTF; cdr3_nt: TGTGCCAGCAGCTTAGCCGGGACAGGCTCTAACTATGGCTACACCTTC
d_call: TRBD1; clone_size: -; v_call: TRBV9; j_call: TRBJ1-2; cdr3_aa: CASSVGVGGSKGYTF; cdr3_nt: TGTGCCAGCAGCGTAGGAGTAGGGGGCTCGAAAGGCTACACCTTC
d_call: -; clone_size: -; v_call: TRBV21-1; j_call: TRBJ2-7; cdr3_aa: CASSNSGPYEQYF; cdr3_nt: TGTGCCAGCAGCAATTCAGGGCCCTACGAGCAGTACTTC
d_call: -; clone_size: -; v_call: TRBV24-1; j_call: TRBJ1-4; cdr3_aa: CATSTGPNEKLFF; cdr3_nt: TGTGCCACCAGCACGGGTCCGAATGAAAAACTGTTTTTT
d_call: -; clone_size: -; v_call: TRBV19; j_call: TRBJ1-1; cdr3_aa: CASSIVRSDTEAFF; cdr3_nt: TGTGCCAGTAGTATTGTGAGGTCTGACACTGAAGCTTTCTTT
d_call: TRBD2; clone_size: -; v_call: TRBV19; j_call: TRBJ2-1; cdr3_aa: CASSIGEGLVNEQFF; cdr3_nt: TGTGCCAGTAGTATAGGGGAGGGTTTAGTCAATGAGCAGTTCTTC
d_call: TRBD2; clone_size: -; v_call: TRBV10-3; j_call: TRBJ2-3; cdr3_aa: CAISETSGRAVYTQYF; cdr3_nt: TGTGCCATCAGTGAGACTAGCGGGAGGGCCGTGTATACGCAGTATTTT
d_call: TRBD1; clone_size: once; v_call: TRBV9; j_call: TRBJ2-7; cdr3_aa: CASSANRGGNEQYF; cdr3_nt: TGTGCCAGCAGCGCCAACAGGGGTGGGAACGAGCAGTACTTC
d_call: -; clone_size: -; v_call: TRBV12-3/TRBV12-4; j_call: TRBJ2-7; cdr3_aa: CASSRVGYEQYF; cdr3_nt: TGTGCCAGCAGTCGAGTCGGCTACGAGCAGTACTTC
d_call: TRBD1; clone_size: -; v_call: TRBV6-5; j_call: TRBJ2-1; cdr3_aa: CASSYLQGNNEQFF; cdr3_nt: TGTGCCAGCAGTTACTTACAGGGGAACAATGAGCAGTTCTTC
d_call: -; clone_size: -; v_call: TRBV30; j_call: TRBJ2-2; cdr3_aa: CAWSVGRSGAGELFF; cdr3_nt: TGTGCCTGGAGTGTCGGGAGATCGGGGGCCGGGGAGCTGTTTTTT
d_call: TRBD1; clone_size: few; v_call: TRBV2; j_call: TRBJ1-2; cdr3_aa: CASSENRGTYGYTF; cdr3_nt: TGTGCCAGCAGTGAGAACAGGGGTACCTATGGCTACACCTTC
d_call: -; clone_size: once; v_call: TRBV4-3; j_call: TRBJ2-2; cdr3_aa: CASRTLTNTGELFF; cdr3_nt: TGCGCCAGCAGAACCCTAACGAACACCGGGGAGCTGTTTTTT
d_call: -; clone_size: -; v_call: TRBV27; j_call: TRBJ2-3; cdr3_aa: CASSFLRTDTQYF; cdr3_nt: TGTGCCAGCAGTTTCCTTCGCACAGATACGCAGTATTTT
d_call: TRBD1; clone_size: -; v_call: TRBV7-2; j_call: TRBJ2-7; cdr3_aa: CASSLLRTGLREQYF; cdr3_nt: TGTGCCAGCAGCCTACTTCGGACAGGGTTGCGCGAGCAGTACTTC
d_call: -; clone_size: -; v_call: TRBV24-1; j_call: TRBJ2-1; cdr3_aa: CATSGLALNEQFF; cdr3_nt: TGTGCCACCAGTGGGTTAGCGCTCAATGAGCAGTTCTTC
d_call: -; clone_size: -; v_call: TRBV18; j_call: TRBJ1-1; cdr3_aa: CASSRLDRNTEAFF; cdr3_nt: TGTGCCAGCTCACGATTAGACAGGAACACTGAAGCTTTCTTT
d_call: -; clone_size: -; v_call: TRBV4-1; j_call: TRBJ1-1; cdr3_aa: CASSQARTDLTEAFF; cdr3_nt: TGCGCCAGCAGCCAAGCCAGGACAGACCTCACTGAAGCTTTCTTT
d_call: -; clone_size: -; v_call: TRBV5-1; j_call: TRBJ2-7; cdr3_aa: CASSLGSGATYEQYF; cdr3_nt: TGCGCCAGCAGCTTGGGGTCGGGAGCGACCTACGAGCAGTACTTC
d_call: -; clone_size: -; v_call: TRBV18; j_call: TRBJ2-3; cdr3_aa: CASSPGLTTDTQYF; cdr3_nt: TGTGCCAGCTCACCGGGACTGACCACAGATACGCAGTATTTT
d_call: -; clone_size: -; v_call: TRBV5-6; j_call: TRBJ1-3; cdr3_aa: CASSLWRGRARNTIYF; cdr3_nt: TGTGCCAGCAGCTTGTGGCGGGGTCGCGCCCGAAACACCATATATTTT
d_call: -; clone_size: -; v_call: TRBV29-1; j_call: TRBJ2-7; cdr3_aa: CSVGNPVSYEQYF; cdr3_nt: TGCAGCGTTGGCAACCCGGTTTCCTACGAGCAGTACTTC
d_call: -; clone_size: -; v_call: TRBV7-9; j_call: TRBJ2-3; cdr3_aa: CASSWGGEADTQYF; cdr3_nt: TGTGCCAGCAGCTGGGGCGGGGAGGCAGATACGCAGTATTTT
d_call: TRBD2; clone_size: -; v_call: TRBV6-6; j_call: TRBJ2-1; cdr3_aa: CASRNERLAENNEQFF; cdr3_nt: TGTGCCAGCAGAAACGAGAGACTAGCGGAGAACAATGAGCAGTTCTTC
d_call: TRBD2; clone_size: -; v_call: TRBV27; j_call: TRBJ2-7; cdr3_aa: CASRRTYSGSSNEQYF; cdr3_nt: TGTGCCAGCAGGCGAACTTATAGCGGGAGCTCCAACGAGCAGTACTTC
d_call: -; clone_size: -; v_call: TRBV6-5; j_call: TRBJ2-7; cdr3_aa: CASSPLGALVHEQYF; cdr3_nt: TGTGCCAGCAGTCCGCTGGGTGCGCTAGTCCACGAGCAGTACTTC
d_call: TRBD2; clone_size: -; v_call: TRBV6-2/TRBV6-3; j_call: TRBJ2-2; cdr3_aa: CASSYFLAGVSNTGELFF; cdr3_nt: TGTGCCAGCAGTTACTTTCTAGCGGGAGTTTCCAACACCGGGGAGCTGTTTTTT
d_call: TRBD1; clone_size: -; v_call: TRBV5-1; j_call: TRBJ2-3; cdr3_aa: CASSIRSNRGDRDTDTQYF; cdr3_nt: TGCGCCAGCAGTATTAGGTCAAATAGGGGGGACAGGGACACAGATACGCAGTATTTT
d_call: -; clone_size: few; v_call: TRBV7-9; j_call: TRBJ1-4; cdr3_aa: CASSWGGTPQSDEKLFF; cdr3_nt: TGTGCCAGCAGCTGGGGGGGGACACCCCAATCGGATGAAAAACTGTTTTTT
d_call: -; clone_size: -; v_call: TRBV6-2/TRBV6-3; j_call: TRBJ1-1; cdr3_aa: CASSYAGNTEAFF; cdr3_nt: TGTGCCAGCAGTTACGCAGGGAATACTGAAGCTTTCTTT
d_call: TRBD2; clone_size: -; v_call: TRBV6-5; j_call: TRBJ2-3; cdr3_aa: CASSYGAGLTDTQYF; cdr3_nt: TGTGCCAGCAGTTACGGAGCGGGGCTTACAGATACGCAGTATTTT
d_call: TRBD1; clone_size: -; v_call: TRBV2; j_call: TRBJ2-7; cdr3_aa: CASRWDSYEQYF; cdr3_nt: TGTGCCAGCAGATGGGACAGCTACGAGCAGTACTTC
d_call: -; clone_size: -; v_call: TRBV18; j_call: TRBJ1-4; cdr3_aa: CASSRGQSTTNEKLFF; cdr3_nt: TGTGCCAGCTCACGAGGACAGTCTACAACTAATGAAAAACTGTTTTTT
d_call: TRBD2; clone_size: -; v_call: TRBV10-2; j_call: TRBJ2-2; cdr3_aa: CASSEGLAGGIAGELFF; cdr3_nt: TGCGCCAGCAGTGAGGGACTAGCGGGAGGTATTGCCGGGGAGCTGTTTTTT
d_call: TRBD2; clone_size: -; v_call: TRBV9; j_call: TRBJ2-7; cdr3_aa: CASSVYPSGSYEQYF; cdr3_nt: TGTGCCAGCAGCGTATACCCTAGCGGGAGCTACGAGCAGTACTTC
d_call: TRBD2; clone_size: once; v_call: TRBV18; j_call: TRBJ2-1; cdr3_aa: CASSPPTSGRGEQFF; cdr3_nt: TGTGCCAGCTCACCACCGACTAGCGGGAGGGGAGAGCAGTTCTTC
d_call: TRBD2; clone_size: -; v_call: TRBV24-1; j_call: TRBJ2-5; cdr3_aa: CATSDYSGRTETQYF; cdr3_nt: TGTGCCACCAGTGATTATAGCGGGAGGACTGAGACCCAGTACTTC
d_call: TRBD1; clone_size: -; v_call: TRBV28; j_call: TRBJ1-2; cdr3_aa: CASSLGQENYGYTF; cdr3_nt: TGTGCCAGCAGTTTAGGACAGGAGAACTATGGCTACACCTTC
d_call: TRBD1; clone_size: -; v_call: TRBV24-1; j_call: TRBJ2-5; cdr3_aa: CATSDPGTGVGETQYF; cdr3_nt: TGTGCCACCAGTGATCCCGGGACAGGGGTTGGAGAGACCCAGTACTTC
d_call: -; clone_size: -; v_call: TRBV30; j_call: TRBJ1-2; cdr3_aa: CAWSLGDSSFYGYTF; cdr3_nt: TGTGCCTGGAGTTTAGGGGACTCATCGTTCTATGGCTACACCTTC
d_call: TRBD1; clone_size: -; v_call: TRBV7-9; j_call: TRBJ1-2; cdr3_aa: CASSPRQGGYTF; cdr3_nt: TGTGCCAGCAGTCCTCGACAGGGCGGCTACACCTTC
d_call: TRBD1; clone_size: -; v_call: TRBV3-1/TRBV3-2; j_call: TRBJ1-4; cdr3_aa: CASSQYRGYNEKLFF; cdr3_nt: TGTGCCAGCAGCCAATACAGGGGGTATAATGAAAAACTGTTTTTT
d_call: TRBD1; clone_size: -; v_call: TRBV7-9; j_call: TRBJ1-1; cdr3_aa: CASSLGDGTGYTTEAFF; cdr3_nt: TGTGCCAGCAGCTTAGGGGATGGGACAGGGTATACCACTGAAGCTTTCTTT
d_call: -; clone_size: -; v_call: TRBV7-9; j_call: TRBJ2-1; cdr3_aa: CASSPVGNEQFF; cdr3_nt: TGTGCCAGCAGCCCGGTCGGGAATGAGCAGTTCTTC
d_call: -; clone_size: -; v_call: TRBV6-2/TRBV6-3; j_call: TRBJ2-1; cdr3_aa: CASSYSRDSYNEQFF; cdr3_nt: TGTGCCAGCAGTTACTCGAGAGACTCCTACAATGAGCAGTTCTTC
d_call: -; clone_size: -; v_call: TRBV4-3; j_call: TRBJ2-7; cdr3_aa: CASSQDGLPGEQYF; cdr3_nt: TGCGCCAGCAGCCAAGACGGTCTCCCTGGCGAGCAGTACTTC
d_call: -; clone_size: few; v_call: TRBV11-3; j_call: TRBJ1-1; cdr3_aa: CASSLARGQGWGTEAFF; cdr3_nt: TGTGCCAGCAGCTTAGCCCGTGGGCAGGGATGGGGTACTGAAGCTTTCTTT